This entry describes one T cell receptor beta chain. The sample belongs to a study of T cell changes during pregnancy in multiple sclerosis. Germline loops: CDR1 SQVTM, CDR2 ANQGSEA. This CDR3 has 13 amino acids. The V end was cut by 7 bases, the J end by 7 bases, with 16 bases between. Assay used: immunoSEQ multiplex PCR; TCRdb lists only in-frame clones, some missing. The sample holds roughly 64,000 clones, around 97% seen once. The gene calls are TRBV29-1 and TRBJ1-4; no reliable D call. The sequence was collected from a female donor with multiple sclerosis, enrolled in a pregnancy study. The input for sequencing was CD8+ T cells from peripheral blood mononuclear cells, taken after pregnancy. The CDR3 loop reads CSARYSLGEKLFF. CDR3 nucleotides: TGCAGCGCCAGGTACAGCCTCGGTGAAAAACTGTTTTTT.